This T cell receptor beta chain was captured in a study of CD8+CD57+ T cells in acquired aplastic anemia. Turning to the study itself: Recorded DNA amounts for sorted CD4+ and CD8+ cells had an average of roughly 3.4 ug. Notes on the study in general: Sharing between patients and controls was observed for twenty-nine CD8+ CDR3 sequences. CD8+ Simpson's diversity did not differ significantly between patients and controls.

The V end was cut by 4 bases, the J end by 2 bases, with 8 bases between. CDR3 length: 14 amino acids. Looked up from germline, CDR1 is WSHSY and CDR2 is SAAADI. The study profiled TCR beta VDJ and CDR3 using genomic DNA as template. Using its own MiXCR run on the reads, TCRdb lists one record per CDR3 protein. The table has roughly 240,000 distinct CDR3 sequences, approximately 50% seen once. Patients who underwent sequencing had shown CD8+CD57+ cell expansion by flow cytometry. The patients, all of them, had severe acquired aplastic anemia. A word on this clonotype: Antigen: not known.

J is TRBJ1-4 and V is TRBV10-2, with D unclear. The sequenced sample consisted of sorted CD4+, CD8+, or CD8+CD57+ T cells (not recorded which) from PBMCs. The TCR was taken from a human donor with aplastic anemia. CDR3 sequence reads: CASSGMGTNEKLFF. CDR3 nucleotide sequence: TGCGCCAGCAGTGGAATGGGGACTAATGAAAAACTGTTTTTT.